This TCR beta chain is from a study of regulatory T cells in long-lasting Graves disease. Regarding the study as a whole: TCR diversity was lower in persistent Graves' patients than in newly diagnosed ones.

Arm-PCR of CDR3 regions with iRepertoire HTBI primers generated TCR beta libraries. Using its own MiXCR run on the multiplex PCR reads, TCRdb lists one record per CDR3 protein. The sample records more than 400,000 distinct CDR3 sequences, around 15% being singletons. This clonotype was seen at least ten times. Its antigen is not identified. As to time point: newly diagnosed GD, antithyroid drugs for less than 3 months. Making the TCR library involved RNA that had been extracted from PBMCs. Separately, the same data were catalogued under a study of T cells in Graves' hyperthyroidism and ophthalmopathy. That publication notes: On the basis of clinical symptoms, serum thyroxine and TRAb, thyroid ultrasound and orbital computed tomography, diagnoses were made. The HTBI primer set drove a first-round RT-PCR of the TCR CDR3. In the blood, most expanded thyroid clonotypes above 0.001 appeared as well.

This specimen consisted of peripheral blood mononuclear cells (PBMCs), obtained at new diagnosis, from a patient treated with antithyroid drugs. The clonotype was recovered from a man between 40 and 49 years old with Graves disease.

The CDR3 spells CASSQEVRDTEAFF. CDR3 nucleotides: TGTGCCAGCAGCCAAGAGGTCAGGGACACTGAAGCTTTCTTT. The chain employs TRBV3-1 and TRBJ1-1; D might be TRBD1 (5 bases). This CDR3 has 14 residues. V lost 0 bases and J lost 3, with 8 bases in between. Germline CDR1 is LGHDT and CDR2 is YNNKEL (reference sequence).